This T cell receptor beta chain was found in a study of somatic mutations in cytotoxic T cells in rheumatoid arthritis. Study overall: Peripheral blood samples of approximately 27 ml EDTA were taken from patients directly after diagnosis and before treatment. Sorting by flow gave nearly 100% purity for some V beta antibody-stained T-cell populations, including V beta1+ cells sequenced for TCRB. General study results and limits: CD8+ clonality increased with age in rheumatoid arthritis patients but not in healthy controls.

Repertoires were generated with immunoSEQ multiplex PCR, while TCRdb's copy carries only in-frame clones and drops some. This sample carries 5,000 or so clones, approximately 82% of them seen once, and the ten largest clones take over 25%. CD4+ and CD8+ cells were isolated by positive magnetic bead selection, with purity checked by flow cytometry. Germline CDR1 and CDR2: SGHNT and YYREEE (reference sequence). This CDR3 has 16 residues. The ends were cut back, 1 base at V and 0 bases at J, with 11 bases in the middle. This clone showed up just a few times. The antigen is undetermined. J is TRBJ1-3 and V is TRBV5-4; D not resolved. Sequences were obtained from CD8+ T cells sorted from blood. This sequence was found in an adult with rheumatoid arthritis. The CDR3 region has the DNA TGTGCCAGCAGCTTGTTCAGGACTGGCTCTGGAAACACCATATATTTT. Translated, it gives CASSLFRTGSGNTIYF.